The sequence of this TCR beta chain was determined in a study of metastatic and nonmetastatic thyroid tumors. Turning to the study itself: Malignant thyroid and benign thyroid patients provided blood and tumor or nodule tissue whose repertoires were compared. Study conclusions and caveats: Within blood and tumor, benign nodules reportedly had significantly lower TCR beta diversity than malignant thyroid tumors did.

The V gene's germline CDR1 is LNHDA and CDR2 SQIVND (reference sequence). CDR3 length: 14 residues. V shed 8 bases and J shed 0 bases, with 11 bases lying between them. Original processing methods: CDR3 differences across clinicopathological groups were used to build a distant-metastasis classifier for papillary thyroid cancer. Through MiXCR, TCRdb re-clonotyped the PCR reads. TCRdb, not the original authors, processed these V and J calls. Of under 95,000 clones in the sample, roughly 8.6% are singletons; the top ten hold approximately 8.8%. In its sample, this clone was seen many times. The antigen is undetermined. Every patient was untreated before thyroid surgery.

Source material: blood. V gene TRBV19 combines with J gene TRBJ1-3, with D maybe TRBD1 (6 bases). The sequence was obtained from a female donor with papillary thyroid cancer or a benign thyroid nodule (not recorded which). Some clones in this sample may be carry-over from other donors' samples. CDR3 loop: CASGDIISGNTIYF. The CDR3, as DNA: TGTGCCAGTGGGGACATAATCTCTGGAAACACCATATATTTT.